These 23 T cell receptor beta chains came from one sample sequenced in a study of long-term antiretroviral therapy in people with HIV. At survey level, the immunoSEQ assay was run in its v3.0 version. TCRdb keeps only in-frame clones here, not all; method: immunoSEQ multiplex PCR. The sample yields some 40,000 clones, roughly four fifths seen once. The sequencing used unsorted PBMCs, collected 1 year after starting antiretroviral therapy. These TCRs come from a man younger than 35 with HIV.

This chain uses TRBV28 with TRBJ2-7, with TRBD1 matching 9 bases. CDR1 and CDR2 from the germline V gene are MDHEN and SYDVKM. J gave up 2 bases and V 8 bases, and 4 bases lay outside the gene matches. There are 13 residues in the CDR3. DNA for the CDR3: TGTGCCAGCTTGGGGACAGGGACCTACGAGCAGTACTTC. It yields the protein CASLGTGTYEQYF.

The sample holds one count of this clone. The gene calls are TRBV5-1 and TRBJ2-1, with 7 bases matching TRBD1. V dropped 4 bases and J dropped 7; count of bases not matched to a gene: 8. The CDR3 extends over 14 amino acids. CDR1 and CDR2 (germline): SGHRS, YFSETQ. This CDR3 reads CASSPWGTVNEQFF. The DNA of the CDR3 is TGCGCCAGCAGCCCCTGGGGGACAGTGAATGAGCAGTTCTTC.

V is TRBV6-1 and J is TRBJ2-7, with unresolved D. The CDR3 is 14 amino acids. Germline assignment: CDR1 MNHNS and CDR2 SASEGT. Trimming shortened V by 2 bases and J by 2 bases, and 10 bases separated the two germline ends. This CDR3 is CASSEFLVTYEQYF. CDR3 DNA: TGTGCCAGCAGTGAATTTTTAGTGACCTACGAGCAGTACTTC.

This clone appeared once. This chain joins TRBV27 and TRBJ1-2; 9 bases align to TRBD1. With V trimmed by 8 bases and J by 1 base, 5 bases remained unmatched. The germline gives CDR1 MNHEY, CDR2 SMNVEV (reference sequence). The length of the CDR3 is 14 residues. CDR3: CASRGTGLNYGYTF. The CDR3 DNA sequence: TGTGCCAGCCGGGGGACAGGGCTTAACTATGGCTACACCTTC.

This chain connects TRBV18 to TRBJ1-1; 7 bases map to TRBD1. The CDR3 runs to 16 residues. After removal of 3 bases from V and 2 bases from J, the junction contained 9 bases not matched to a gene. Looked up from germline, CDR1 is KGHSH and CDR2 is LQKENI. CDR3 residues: CASSPPGGYLNTEAFF. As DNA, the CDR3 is TGTGCCAGCTCACCCCCAGGGGGGTACCTTAACACTGAAGCTTTCTTT.

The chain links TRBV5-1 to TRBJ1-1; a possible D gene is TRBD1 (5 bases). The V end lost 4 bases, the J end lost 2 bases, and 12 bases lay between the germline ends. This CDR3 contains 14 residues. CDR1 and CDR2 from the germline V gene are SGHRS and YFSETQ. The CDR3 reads CASSQGTSNTEAFF. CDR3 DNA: TGCGCCAGCAGCCAGGGAACCTCAAACACTGAAGCTTTCTTT.

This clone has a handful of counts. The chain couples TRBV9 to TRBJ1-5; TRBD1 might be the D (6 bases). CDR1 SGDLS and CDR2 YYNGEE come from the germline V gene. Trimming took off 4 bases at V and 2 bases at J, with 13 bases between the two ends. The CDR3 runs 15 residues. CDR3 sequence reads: CASSPTGSGNQPQHF. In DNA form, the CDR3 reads TGTGCCAGCAGCCCTACAGGGTCCGGCAATCAGCCCCAGCATTTT.

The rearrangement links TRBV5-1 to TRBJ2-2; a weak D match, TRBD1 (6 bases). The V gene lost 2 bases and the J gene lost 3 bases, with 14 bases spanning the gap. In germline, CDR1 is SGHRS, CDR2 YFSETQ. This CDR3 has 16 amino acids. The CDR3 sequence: CASSFIWQGYTGELFF. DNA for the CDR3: TGCGCCAGCAGCTTTATTTGGCAGGGGTACACCGGGGAGCTGTTTTTT.

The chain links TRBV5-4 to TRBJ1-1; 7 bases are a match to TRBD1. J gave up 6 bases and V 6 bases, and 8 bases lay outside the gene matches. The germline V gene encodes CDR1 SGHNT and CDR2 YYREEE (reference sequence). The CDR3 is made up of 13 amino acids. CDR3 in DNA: TGTGCCAGCACCTACAGGGGTTCAGCTGAAGCTTTCTTT. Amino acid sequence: CASTYRGSAEAFF.

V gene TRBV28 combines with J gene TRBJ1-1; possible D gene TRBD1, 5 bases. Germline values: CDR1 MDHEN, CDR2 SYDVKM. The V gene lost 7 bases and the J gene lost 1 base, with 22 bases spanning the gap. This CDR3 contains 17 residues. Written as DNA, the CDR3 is TGTGCCAGCAACAAGCTTGAGGGGAGGTCCGCGAACACTGAAGCTTTCTTT. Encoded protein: CASNKLEGRSANTEAFF.

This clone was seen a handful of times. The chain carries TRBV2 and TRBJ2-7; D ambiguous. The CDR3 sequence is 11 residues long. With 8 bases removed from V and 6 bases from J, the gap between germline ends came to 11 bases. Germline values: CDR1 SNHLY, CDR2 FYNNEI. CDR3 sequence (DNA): TGTGCCAGCGGTCGGTCGCTCGAGCAGTACTTC. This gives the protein CASGRSLEQYF.

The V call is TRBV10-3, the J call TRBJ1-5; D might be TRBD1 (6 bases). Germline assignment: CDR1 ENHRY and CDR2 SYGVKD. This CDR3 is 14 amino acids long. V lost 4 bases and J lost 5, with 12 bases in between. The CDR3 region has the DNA TGTGCCATCAGTGGCGGCAAGGGGGATCAGCCCCAGCATTTT. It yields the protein CAISGGKGDQPQHF.

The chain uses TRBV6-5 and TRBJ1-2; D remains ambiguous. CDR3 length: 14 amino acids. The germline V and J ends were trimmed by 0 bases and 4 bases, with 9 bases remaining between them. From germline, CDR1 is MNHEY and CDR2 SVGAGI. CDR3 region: CASSYSMSFYGYTF. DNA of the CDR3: TGTGCCAGCAGTTACTCGATGTCCTTCTATGGCTACACCTTC.

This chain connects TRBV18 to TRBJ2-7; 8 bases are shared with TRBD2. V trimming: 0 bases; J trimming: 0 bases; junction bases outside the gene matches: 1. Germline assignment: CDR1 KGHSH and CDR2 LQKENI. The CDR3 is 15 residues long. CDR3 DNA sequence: TGTGCCAGCTCACCACCTAGCGGGAACTCCTACGAGCAGTACTTC. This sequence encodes CASSPPSGNSYEQYF.

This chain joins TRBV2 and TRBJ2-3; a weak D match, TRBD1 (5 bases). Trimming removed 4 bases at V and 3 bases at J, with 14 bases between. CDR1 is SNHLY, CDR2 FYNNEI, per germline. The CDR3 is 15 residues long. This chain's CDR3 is CASSVRRAGTDTQYF. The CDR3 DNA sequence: TGTGCCAGCAGTGTGCGCAGGGCCGGGACAGATACGCAGTATTTT.

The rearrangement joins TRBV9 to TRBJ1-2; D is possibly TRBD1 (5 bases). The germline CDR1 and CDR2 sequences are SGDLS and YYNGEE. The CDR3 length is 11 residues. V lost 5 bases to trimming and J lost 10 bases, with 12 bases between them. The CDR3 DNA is TGTGCCAGCAGATCGCTAGGGACCTACACCTTC. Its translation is CASRSLGTYTF.

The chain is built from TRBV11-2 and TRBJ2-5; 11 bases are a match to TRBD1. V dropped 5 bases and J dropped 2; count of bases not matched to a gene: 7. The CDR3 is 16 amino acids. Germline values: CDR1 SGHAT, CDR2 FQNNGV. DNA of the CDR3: TGTGCCAGCAGCAAACCCGGGACAGGGGGACAAGAGACCCAGTACTTC. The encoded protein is CASSKPGTGGQETQYF.

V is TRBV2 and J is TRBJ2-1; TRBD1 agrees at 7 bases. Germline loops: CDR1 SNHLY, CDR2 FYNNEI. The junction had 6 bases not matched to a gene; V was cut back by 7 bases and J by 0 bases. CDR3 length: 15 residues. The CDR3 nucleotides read TGTGCCAGCACAGGGGGTTCGAGCTCCTACAATGAGCAGTTCTTC. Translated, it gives CASTGGSSSYNEQFF.

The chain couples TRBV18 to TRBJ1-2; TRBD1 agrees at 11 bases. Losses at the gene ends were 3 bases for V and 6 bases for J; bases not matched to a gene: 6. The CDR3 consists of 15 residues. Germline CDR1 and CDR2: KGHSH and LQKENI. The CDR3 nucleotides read TGTGCCAGCTCACCGCTTGGGACAGGGGGAAATGGCTACACCTTC. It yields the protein CASSPLGTGGNGYTF.

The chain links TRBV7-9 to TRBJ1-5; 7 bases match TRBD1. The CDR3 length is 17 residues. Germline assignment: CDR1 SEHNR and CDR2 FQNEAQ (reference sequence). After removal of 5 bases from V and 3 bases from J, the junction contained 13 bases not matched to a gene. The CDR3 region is CASSTTRGTALNQPQHF. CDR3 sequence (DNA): TGTGCCAGCAGCACAACTCGAGGGACAGCTCTCAATCAGCCCCAGCATTTT.

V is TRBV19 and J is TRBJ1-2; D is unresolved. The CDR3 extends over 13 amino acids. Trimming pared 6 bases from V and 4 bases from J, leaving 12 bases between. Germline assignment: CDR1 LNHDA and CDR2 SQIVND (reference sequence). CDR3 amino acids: CASREDAGYGYTF. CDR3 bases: TGTGCCAGTAGAGAGGATGCGGGCTATGGCTACACCTTC.

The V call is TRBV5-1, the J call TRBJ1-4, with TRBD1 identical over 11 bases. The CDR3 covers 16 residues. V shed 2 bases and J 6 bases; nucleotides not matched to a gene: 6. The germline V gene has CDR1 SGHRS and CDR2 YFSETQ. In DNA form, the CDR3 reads TGCGCCAGCAGCTTAAGACGGGGACAGGGGGATGAAAAACTGTTTTTT. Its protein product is CASSLRRGQGDEKLFF.

The CDR3 sequence is CASPDRSNTEAFF. In DNA, the CDR3 is TGTGCCAGCCCCGACAGGTCGAACACTGAAGCTTTCTTT. This rearrangement joins TRBV6-6 to TRBJ1-1; weak D call: TRBD1 (6 bases). Germline values: CDR1 MNHNY, CDR2 SVGAGI (reference sequence). The CDR3 length is 13 residues. Deletions cut 8 bases from V and 1 base from J, with 11 bases between.